This T cell receptor beta chain was captured by sequencing in a study of blood T cell repertoires in COVID-19. Study information: The samples span acute and convalescent COVID-19 from the United States, Italy and Spain. PBMCs, B-cell-depleted T cells, or T cells provided the cDNA or gDNA that made up the material.

Authors' processing steps: Amplifying reference gene primers gave estimates of nucleated cell counts. The repertoire was sequenced with immunoSEQ multiplex PCR; TCRdb's copy has only in-frame clones and lacks some. V, J and clone size derive from that table, while D and trimming were established from the DNA sequence. The table records 360,000 or so clones, approximately 89% of them present only once. The CDR3 totals 14 residues. This clone was recorded once. Patients in Seattle were enrolled during active infection, then followed longitudinally. The V and J genes are TRBV21-1 and TRBJ2-7; no DNA check was done on the table's D call, TRBD1. TRBV21-1 is a pseudogene segment. This sequence originates from a woman aged 55-70 years with COVID-19, enrolled during active disease. Material for sequencing was peripheral blood. CDR3 sequence (DNA): TGTGCCAGCAGCAGCAATGGCCCACCCTACGAGCAGTACTTC. Its protein product is CASSSNGPPYEQYF.